These T cell receptor beta chains were read from a single sample in a study of CD8 T cells in Susac syndrome. TCRdb fed the immunoSEQ multiplex PCR reads into MiXCR, producing one record per CDR3 protein. The sample lists 300,000 to 350,000 distinct CDR3 sequences; about 90% were seen once. Sequenced material: CD4+ T cells from PBMCs. These receptors all come from a human donor with multiple sclerosis. Each CDR3 is given with its conserved first and last residue. Fields, in order: CDR3 DNA, CDR3 protein, V gene, D gene, clone size, J gene. A D gene is named only where the DNA matches it firmly. A clone size is listed for some rows: how often the clone was seen (once, few, many), or a class if it is expanded.

DNA: TGTGCCAGCAGGGGCGGGACACCTAATGAGCAGTTCTTC
CDR3: CASRGGTPNEQFF
V: TRBV11-2
D: NA
size: once
J: TRBJ2-1

DNA: TGTGCCAGCATGTACGGGGACGGGCGCACCGGGGAGCTGTTTTTT
CDR3: CASMYGDGRTGELFF
V: TRBV27
D: NA
size: NA
J: TRBJ2-2

DNA: TGTGCCAGCACTAAGGGGTTCCCCGGGGAGCTGTTTTTT
CDR3: CASTKGFPGELFF
V: TRBV12-3/TRBV12-4
D: NA
size: NA
J: TRBJ2-2

DNA: TGCGCCAGCAGCCAATTTGGAGTAGGTGAGCAGTTCTTC
CDR3: CASSQFGVGEQFF
V: TRBV4-1
D: NA
size: NA
J: TRBJ2-1

DNA: TGTGCCAGCACTGGGATGAAGCAGGGCTACAATGAGCAGTTCTTC
CDR3: CASTGMKQGYNEQFF
V: TRBV11-2
D: NA
size: NA
J: TRBJ2-1

DNA: TGTGCCAGCAGCTTAGCCGGGACAGGGGAAGAGACCCAGTACTTC
CDR3: CASSLAGTGEETQYF
V: TRBV7-2
D: TRBD1
size: NA
J: TRBJ2-5

DNA: TGTGCCACCAGCTTCGGCCATCGATCAACTAATGAAAAACTGTTTTTT
CDR3: CATSFGHRSTNEKLFF
V: TRBV15
D: NA
size: once
J: TRBJ1-4

DNA: TGTGCCAGCAGCTTTAGCGGGAGGGCCTGGGAGACCCAGTACTTC
CDR3: CASSFSGRAWETQYF
V: TRBV11-3
D: TRBD2
size: NA
J: TRBJ2-5

DNA: TGTGCCTGGAGTGTACTACTAGGGGGCGAGCAGTACTTC
CDR3: CAWSVLLGGEQYF
V: TRBV30
D: NA
size: NA
J: TRBJ2-7

DNA: TGTGCCACCGCTTGGTCCGAGGGAAAACTGTTTTTT
CDR3: CATAWSEGKLFF
V: TRBV15
D: NA
size: NA
J: TRBJ1-4

DNA: TGTGCCAGCAGCCGGGTCTCCTACGAGCAGTACTTC
CDR3: CASSRVSYEQYF
V: TRBV3-1
D: NA
size: few
J: TRBJ2-7

DNA: TGCAGCGTTGGTGTACGGGCTAGGGGCTATGGCTACACCTTC
CDR3: CSVGVRARGYGYTF
V: TRBV29-1
D: NA
size: once
J: TRBJ1-2

DNA: TGTGCCAGCAGCTTAGATGGAGTGTACGAGCAGTACTTC
CDR3: CASSLDGVYEQYF
V: TRBV11-1
D: NA
size: NA
J: TRBJ2-7

DNA: TGTGCCAGCAGCCAATCCGGGACAGGGAGCTCCTACGAGCAGTACTTC
CDR3: CASSQSGTGSSYEQYF
V: TRBV7-9
D: TRBD1
size: NA
J: TRBJ2-7

DNA: TGTGCCAGCAGCGCTACGGACAGGGAAGGGCCCCAGCATTTT
CDR3: CASSATDREGPQHF
V: TRBV3-1
D: TRBD1
size: NA
J: TRBJ1-5

DNA: TGCAGCGTTGCATGGGGACACACCCTCTCGGAGCAGTTCTTC
CDR3: CSVAWGHTLSEQFF
V: TRBV29-1
D: NA
size: NA
J: TRBJ2-1

DNA: TGTGCCAGCAGTTTAGGGGTAAGCTCCTACAATGAGCAGTTCTTC
CDR3: CASSLGVSSYNEQFF
V: TRBV12-3/TRBV12-4
D: NA
size: NA
J: TRBJ2-1

DNA: TGTGCCAGCAGCTTACGAGATGGAAACACCATATATTTT
CDR3: CASSLRDGNTIYF
V: TRBV7-9
D: NA
size: NA
J: TRBJ1-3

DNA: TGCGCCAGCAGCTACGGACAGGGGGCATTCGAAGGCTACACCTTC
CDR3: CASSYGQGAFEGYTF
V: TRBV5-1
D: TRBD1
size: once
J: TRBJ1-2

DNA: TGTGCCACCGGTGATTTGGGCGGGGGGGTGATGGATACGCAGTATTTT
CDR3: CATGDLGGGVMDTQYF
V: TRBV24-1
D: TRBD2
size: NA
J: TRBJ2-3

DNA: TGTGCCAGCAGTTACCCGAGCCGGACTAACTATGGCTACACCTTC
CDR3: CASSYPSRTNYGYTF
V: TRBV6-2/TRBV6-3
D: NA
size: NA
J: TRBJ1-2

DNA: TGTGCCAGCAGCCCACAGACCGACAGATCCATGAACACTGAAGCTTTCTTT
CDR3: CASSPQTDRSMNTEAFF
V: TRBV11-2
D: NA
size: NA
J: TRBJ1-1

DNA: TGCAGTGCTAGAGACTACTTCCGGACCAACACAGATACGCAGTATTTT
CDR3: CSARDYFRTNTDTQYF
V: TRBV20-1
D: NA
size: NA
J: TRBJ2-3

DNA: TGTGCCAGTAGTACGAGAGGCGGACTAGCGGTTCAAGAGACCCAGTACTTC
CDR3: CASSTRGGLAVQETQYF
V: TRBV19
D: TRBD2
size: NA
J: TRBJ2-5

DNA: TGTGCCAGCTCACCACAGCGGGATAGAGAGACCCAGTACTTC
CDR3: CASSPQRDRETQYF
V: TRBV18
D: TRBD2
size: NA
J: TRBJ2-5

DNA: TGTGCCAGCAGCGTCGGGACTCCGAGCACAGATACGCAGTATTTT
CDR3: CASSVGTPSTDTQYF
V: TRBV7-3
D: NA
size: once
J: TRBJ2-3

DNA: TGTGCCAGCAGCCTGAGTTCTAACGGGCCGCGGGGGACTGAAGCTTTCTTT
CDR3: CASSLSSNGPRGTEAFF
V: TRBV7-9
D: NA
size: NA
J: TRBJ1-1

DNA: TGTGCCAGCAGCTTAGCCATTACTAGCTCCTACAATGAGCAGTTCTTC
CDR3: CASSLAITSSYNEQFF
V: TRBV7-2
D: NA
size: NA
J: TRBJ2-1

DNA: TGTGCCAGCAGTGACTGGCCAGGTCAAGGGCAGCCCCAGCATTTT
CDR3: CASSDWPGQGQPQHF
V: TRBV2
D: NA
size: NA
J: TRBJ1-5

DNA: TGTGCCAGCAGCTCCGGGACAGCTAACAATGAGCAGTTCTTC
CDR3: CASSSGTANNEQFF
V: TRBV7-3
D: TRBD1
size: NA
J: TRBJ2-1

DNA: TGTGCCAGCAGTGAACTTGAGGGGTCGGACACTGAAGCTTTCTTT
CDR3: CASSELEGSDTEAFF
V: TRBV6-1
D: NA
size: NA
J: TRBJ1-1

DNA: TGTGCCAGTAGTCTTGGGACAGGGGGTATCACTGAAGCTTTCTTT
CDR3: CASSLGTGGITEAFF
V: TRBV19
D: TRBD1
size: NA
J: TRBJ1-1